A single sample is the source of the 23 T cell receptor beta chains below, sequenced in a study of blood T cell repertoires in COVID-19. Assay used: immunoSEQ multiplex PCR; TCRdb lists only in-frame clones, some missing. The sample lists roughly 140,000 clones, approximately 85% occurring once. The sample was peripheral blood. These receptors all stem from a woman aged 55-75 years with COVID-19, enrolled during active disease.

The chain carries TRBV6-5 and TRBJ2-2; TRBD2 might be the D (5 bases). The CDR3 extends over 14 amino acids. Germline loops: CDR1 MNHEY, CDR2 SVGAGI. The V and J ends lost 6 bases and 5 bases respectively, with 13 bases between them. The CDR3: CASRSGDSTGELFF. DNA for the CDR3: TGTGCCAGCAGGTCCGGGGATTCGACCGGGGAGCTGTTTTTT.

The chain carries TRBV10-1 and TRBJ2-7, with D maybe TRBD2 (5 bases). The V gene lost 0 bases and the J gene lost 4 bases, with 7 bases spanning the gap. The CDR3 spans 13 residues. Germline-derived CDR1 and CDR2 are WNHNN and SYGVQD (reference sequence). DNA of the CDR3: TGCGCCAGCAGTGAGTCCGGGGTATACGAGCAGTACTTC. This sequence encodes CASSESGVYEQYF.

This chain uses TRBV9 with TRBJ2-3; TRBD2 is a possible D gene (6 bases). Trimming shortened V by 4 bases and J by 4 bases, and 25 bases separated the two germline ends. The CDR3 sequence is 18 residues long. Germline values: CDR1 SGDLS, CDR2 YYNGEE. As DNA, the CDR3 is TGTGCCAGCAGCCCAGTGGGCAGGGATCCCCGGAGGGCAGATACGCAGTATTTT. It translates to CASSPVGRDPRRADTQYF.

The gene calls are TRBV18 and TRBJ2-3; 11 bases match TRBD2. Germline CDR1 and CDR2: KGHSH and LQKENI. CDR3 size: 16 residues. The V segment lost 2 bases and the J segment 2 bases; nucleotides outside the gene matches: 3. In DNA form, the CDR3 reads TGTGCCAGCTCACCAAGACTAGCGGGGCCCACAGATACGCAGTATTTT. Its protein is CASSPRLAGPTDTQYF.

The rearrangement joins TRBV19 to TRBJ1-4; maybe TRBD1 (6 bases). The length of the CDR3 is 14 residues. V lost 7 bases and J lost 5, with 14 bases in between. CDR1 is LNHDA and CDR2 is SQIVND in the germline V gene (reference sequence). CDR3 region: CASTVGQKNEKLFF. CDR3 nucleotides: TGTGCCAGTACCGTCGGACAGAAGAATGAAAAACTGTTTTTT.

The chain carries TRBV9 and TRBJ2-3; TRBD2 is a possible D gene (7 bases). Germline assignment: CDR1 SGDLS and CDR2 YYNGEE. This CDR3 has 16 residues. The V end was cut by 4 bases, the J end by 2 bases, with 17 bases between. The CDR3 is CASSLGGGPPTDTQYF. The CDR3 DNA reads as TGTGCCAGCAGCCTAGGGGGGGGGCCCCCCACAGATACGCAGTATTTT.

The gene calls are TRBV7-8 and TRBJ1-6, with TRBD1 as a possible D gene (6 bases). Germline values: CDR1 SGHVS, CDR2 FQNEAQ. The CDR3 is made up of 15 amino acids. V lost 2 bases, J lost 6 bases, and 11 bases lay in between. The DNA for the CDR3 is TGTGCCAGCAGCTTATCCGAGGACAGTAATTCACCCCTCCACTTT. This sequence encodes CASSLSEDSNSPLHF.

The CDR3 DNA reads as TGTGCCAGCAGCCCCCAGGCGGGCACCGGGGAGCTGTTTTTT. Translation: CASSPQAGTGELFF. The rearrangement links TRBV7-3 to TRBJ2-2, with a tentative D call TRBD2 (5 bases). V was pared by 5 bases and J by 4 bases, with 11 bases between. CDR3 length: 14 amino acids. From germline, CDR1 is SGHTA and CDR2 FQGTGA.

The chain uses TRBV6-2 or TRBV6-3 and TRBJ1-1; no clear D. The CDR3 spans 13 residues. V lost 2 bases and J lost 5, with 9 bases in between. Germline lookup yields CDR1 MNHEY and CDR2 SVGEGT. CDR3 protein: CASSYTHETEAFF. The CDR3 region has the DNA TGTGCCAGCAGTTACACCCACGAGACTGAAGCTTTCTTT.

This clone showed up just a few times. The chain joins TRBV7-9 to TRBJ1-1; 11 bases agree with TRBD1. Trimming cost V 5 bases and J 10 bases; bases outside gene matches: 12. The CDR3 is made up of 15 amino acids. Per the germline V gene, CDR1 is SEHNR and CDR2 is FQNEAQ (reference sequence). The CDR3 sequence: CASSRGDRGTEGAFF. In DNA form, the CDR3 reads TGTGCCAGCAGCCGCGGGGACAGGGGGACCGAAGGAGCTTTCTTT.

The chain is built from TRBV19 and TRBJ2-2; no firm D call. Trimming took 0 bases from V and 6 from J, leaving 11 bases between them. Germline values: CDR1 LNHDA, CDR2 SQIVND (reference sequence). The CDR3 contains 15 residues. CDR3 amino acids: CASSIDPPTSGELFF. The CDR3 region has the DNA TGTGCCAGTAGTATAGACCCCCCGACATCCGGGGAGCTGTTTTTT.

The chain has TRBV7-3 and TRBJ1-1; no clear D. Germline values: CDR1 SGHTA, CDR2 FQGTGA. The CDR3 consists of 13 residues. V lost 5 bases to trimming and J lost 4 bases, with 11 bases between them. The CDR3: CASSQSGSTEAFF. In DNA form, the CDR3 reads TGTGCCAGCAGCCAGAGCGGGAGCACTGAAGCTTTCTTT.

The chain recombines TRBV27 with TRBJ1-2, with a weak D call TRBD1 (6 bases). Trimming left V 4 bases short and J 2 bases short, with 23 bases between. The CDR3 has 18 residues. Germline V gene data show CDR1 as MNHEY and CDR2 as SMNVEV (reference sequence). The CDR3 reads CASSWGGARGIRNYGYTF. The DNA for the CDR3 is TGTGCCAGCAGTTGGGGGGGGGCGCGGGGGATCCGGAACTATGGCTACACCTTC.

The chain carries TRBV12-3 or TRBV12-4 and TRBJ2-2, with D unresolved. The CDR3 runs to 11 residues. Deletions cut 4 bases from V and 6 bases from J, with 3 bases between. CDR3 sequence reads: CASSSSGELFF. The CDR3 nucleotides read TGTGCCAGCAGTTCCTCCGGGGAGCTGTTTTTT.

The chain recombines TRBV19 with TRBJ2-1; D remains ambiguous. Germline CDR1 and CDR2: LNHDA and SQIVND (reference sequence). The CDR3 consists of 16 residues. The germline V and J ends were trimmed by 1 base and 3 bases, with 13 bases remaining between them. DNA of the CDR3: TGTGCCAGTAGTATAGTCGGCTACCCGGGCTACAATGAGCAGTTCTTC. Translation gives CASSIVGYPGYNEQFF.

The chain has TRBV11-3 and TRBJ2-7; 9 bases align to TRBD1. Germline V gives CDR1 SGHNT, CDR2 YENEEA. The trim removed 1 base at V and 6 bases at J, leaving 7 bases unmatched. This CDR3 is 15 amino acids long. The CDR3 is CASSLGPGQGIEQYF. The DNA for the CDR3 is TGTGCCAGCAGCTTAGGGCCGGGACAGGGTATCGAGCAGTACTTC.

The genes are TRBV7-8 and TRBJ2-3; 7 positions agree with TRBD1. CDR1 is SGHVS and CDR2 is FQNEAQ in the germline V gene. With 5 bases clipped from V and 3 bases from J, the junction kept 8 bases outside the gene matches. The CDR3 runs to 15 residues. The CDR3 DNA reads TGTGCCAGCAGCCGGGACAGCCTGGAGACAGATACGCAGTATTTT. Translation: CASSRDSLETDTQYF.

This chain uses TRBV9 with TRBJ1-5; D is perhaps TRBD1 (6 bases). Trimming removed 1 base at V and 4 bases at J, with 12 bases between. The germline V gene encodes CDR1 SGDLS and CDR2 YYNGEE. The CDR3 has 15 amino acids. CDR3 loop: CASSVNLGGNQPQHF. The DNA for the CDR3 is TGTGCCAGCAGCGTAAATTTAGGGGGAAATCAGCCCCAGCATTTT.

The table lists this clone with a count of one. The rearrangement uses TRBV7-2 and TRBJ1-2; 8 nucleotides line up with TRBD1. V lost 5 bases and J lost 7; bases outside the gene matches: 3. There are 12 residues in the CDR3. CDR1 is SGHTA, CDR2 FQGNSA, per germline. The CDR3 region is CASSPDRGGYTF. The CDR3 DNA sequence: TGTGCCAGCAGCCCCGACAGGGGTGGCTACACCTTC.

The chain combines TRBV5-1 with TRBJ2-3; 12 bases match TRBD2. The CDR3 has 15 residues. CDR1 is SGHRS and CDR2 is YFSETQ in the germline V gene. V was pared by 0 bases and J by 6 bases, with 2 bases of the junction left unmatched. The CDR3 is CASSLGTSGADTQYF. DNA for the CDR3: TGCGCCAGCAGCTTGGGGACTAGCGGGGCGGATACGCAGTATTTT. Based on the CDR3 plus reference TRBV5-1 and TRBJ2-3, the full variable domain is KAGVTQTPRYLIKTRGQQVTLSCSPISGHRSVSWYQQTPGQGLQFLFEYFSETQRNKGNFPGRFSGRQFSNSRSEMNVSTLELGDSALYLCASSLGTSGADTQYFGPGTRLTVL.

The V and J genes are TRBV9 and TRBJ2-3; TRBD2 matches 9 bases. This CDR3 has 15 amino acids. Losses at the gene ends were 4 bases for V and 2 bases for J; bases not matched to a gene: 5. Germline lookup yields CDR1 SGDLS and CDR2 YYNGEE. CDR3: CASSPGLAYTDTQYF. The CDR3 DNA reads TGTGCCAGCAGCCCCGGACTAGCGTACACAGATACGCAGTATTTT.

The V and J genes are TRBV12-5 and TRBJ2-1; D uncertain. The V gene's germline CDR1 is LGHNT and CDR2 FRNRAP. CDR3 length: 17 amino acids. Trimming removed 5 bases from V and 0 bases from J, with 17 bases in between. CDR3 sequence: CASGTRKGGSSYNEQFF. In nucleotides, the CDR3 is TGTGCTAGTGGTACACGCAAAGGCGGAAGCTCCTACAATGAGCAGTTCTTC.

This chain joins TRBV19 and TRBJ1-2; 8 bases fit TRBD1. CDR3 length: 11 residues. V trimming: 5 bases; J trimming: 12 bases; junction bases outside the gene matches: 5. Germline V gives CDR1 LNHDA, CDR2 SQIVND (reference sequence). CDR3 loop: CASSADRVHTF. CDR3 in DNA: TGTGCCAGTAGTGCGGACAGGGTGCACACCTTC.